The following is a T cell receptor beta chain sequence with its context. The antigen remains undetermined. These data come from a study of Ad26.COV2.S vaccination and SARS-CoV-2 variants. Study-wide results and caveats: Vaccinated and placebo-treated recipients had similar non-spike TCR breadth.

Trimming took off 4 bases at V and 0 bases at J, with 16 bases between the two ends. The germline V gene has CDR1 LGHNA and CDR2 YNFKEQ. The CDR3 contains 17 residues. Treatment described: about 20 received Ad26.COV2.S at low or high dose, single or two shots; 5 received placebo; per-sample allocation not given. Specimens were obtained on day 63 following the first vaccine or placebo injection. Method: immunoSEQ multiplex PCR; TCRdb's copy keeps in-frame clones and lacks some. The sample includes 300,000 to 350,000 clones, roughly 80% seen only once; the top ten take 2.1%. The input for sequencing was peripheral blood, taken in a trial of Ad26.COV2.S vaccine versus placebo. V is TRBV4-2 and J is TRBJ1-3; D possibly corresponds to TRBD1 (6 bases). The TCR comes from a person aged 18 to 65 who received the Ad26.COV2.S COVID-19 vaccine or a placebo. DNA of the CDR3: TGTGCCAGCAGCCGACTTACCCAGGGGATCTCTGGAAACACCATATATTTT. Its translation is CASSRLTQGISGNTIYF.